This T cell receptor (beta chain) was found in a study of shared clonotypes between healthy human individuals. Study-level findings and limits: Only a few donors were included, so the genetic and exposure-history diversity represented was limited.

CDR1 is KGHSH, CDR2 LQKENI, per germline. The V gene end was trimmed by 1 base and the J gene end by 0 bases; junction bases not matched to a gene: 2. CDR3 length: 16 residues. TCRdb keeps only in-frame clones here, not all; method: immunoSEQ multiplex PCR. The profile shows about half a million clones, over 60% of them singletons. Points on this clone: Antigen: not known.

Donors were healthy HIV-negative adults without recent acute infections or vaccinations. This sequence was found in a woman aged 35 to 49 in good health. Some clones in this sample may be carry-over from other donors' samples. The rearrangement links TRBV18 to TRBJ2-3, with 9 bases matching TRBD2. Material: PBMCs. The chain's CDR3 is CASSPRLADSTDTQYF. CDR3 nucleotide sequence: TGTGCCAGCTCACCACGACTAGCGGACAGCACAGATACGCAGTATTTT.